These 9 T cell receptor beta chains originate from one sample sequenced in a study of T cell repertoires in cytomegalovirus infection. Their specific antigens are unknown. Via MiXCR, TCRdb re-called the reads, giving one row per CDR3 protein. The table has approximately 76,000 distinct CDR3 sequences, 35% to 45% seen once. Sequencing was performed on CD8+ T cells from cultured PBMCs, taken from culture after CMV antigen stimulation. The receptors shown here come from a human donor in good health (CMV status not recorded). Some clones in this sample may be carry-over from other donors' samples.

The rearrangement joins TRBV4-1 to TRBJ1-6; 7 bases map to TRBD1. CDR3 size: 15 residues. Germline lookup yields CDR1 MGHRA and CDR2 YSYEKL. Trimming at V came to 1 base and at J to 10 bases, leaving 7 bases not matched to a gene. The DNA for the CDR3 is TGCGCCAGCAGCCAAGTGGCAGGGGGGTCGTCACCCCTCCACTTT. This codes for CASSQVAGGSSPLHF.

This clonotype has only one observation. The rearrangement joins TRBV20-1 to TRBJ2-5; 7 bases fit TRBD1. The V gene end was trimmed by 5 bases and the J gene end by 1 base; junction bases not matched to a gene: 13. The germline V gene encodes CDR1 DFQATT and CDR2 SNEGSKA (reference sequence). This CDR3 contains 16 residues. CDR3 loop: CSADRAATSVQETQYF. The DNA of the CDR3 is TGCAGTGCTGACAGGGCCGCGACCTCCGTCCAAGAGACCCAGTACTTC.

This clonotype was seen at least ten times. The J gene is TRBJ2-7, the V gene TRBV7-9; 7 bases align to TRBD2. Unmatched junction bases numbered 13, after V lost 10 bases and J lost 4 bases. The CDR3 runs 14 residues. Germline V gives CDR1 SEHNR, CDR2 FQNEAQ (reference sequence). The CDR3 nucleotides are TGTGCCATACCACTTGGCGGGGGTCCGTACGAGCAGTACTTC. It encodes CAIPLGGGPYEQYF.

This clonotype occurred a few times. The rearrangement joins TRBV7-2 to TRBJ2-7; 7 bases agree with TRBD1. The V gene's germline CDR1 is SGHTA and CDR2 FQGNSA. The length of the CDR3 is 15 residues. The V and J ends lost 0 bases and 3 bases, in that order; junction bases with no gene match: 5. The CDR3 sequence is CASSLARGPGYEQYF. CDR3 nucleotide sequence: TGTGCCAGCAGCTTAGCGAGGGGGCCGGGCTACGAGCAGTACTTC.

J is TRBJ1-3 and V is TRBV18, with 7 bases lining up with TRBD1. This CDR3 region has 17 residues. Germline V gene lookup returns CDR1 KGHSH and CDR2 LQKENI. The V segment lost 8 bases and the J segment 0 bases; nucleotides outside the gene matches: 13. CDR3 in amino acids: CASQARYRDSSGNTIYF. In DNA, the CDR3 is TGTGCCAGCCAAGCGAGATACCGGGACAGCTCTGGAAACACCATATATTTT.

V usage is TRBV12-3 or TRBV12-4 and J usage is TRBJ2-1, with D perhaps TRBD1 (6 bases). The CDR3 consists of 16 residues. The V end lost 2 bases, the J end lost 8 bases, and 19 bases lay between the germline ends. DNA of the CDR3: TGTGCCAGCAGTTTAAGAATCCAGGGGACGTACTATGAGCAGTTCTTC. As protein: CASSLRIQGTYYEQFF.

This clonotype was detected ten times or more. V and J are TRBV27 and TRBJ2-5, with a possible D match to TRBD2 (6 bases). Between the trimmed V and J ends, which lost 1 base and 2 bases, there was a span of 8 bases. The CDR3 sequence is 14 residues long. The V gene's germline CDR1 is MNHEY and CDR2 SMNVEV (reference sequence). CDR3 amino acids: CASSLWGRQETQYF. CDR3 coding DNA: TGTGCCAGCAGTTTATGGGGGAGGCAAGAGACCCAGTACTTC.

This CDR3 is CASSLRSQEQYF. CDR3 bases: TGTGCCAGCAGCCTGCGGTCGCAGGAGCAGTACTTC. V and J are TRBV7-9 and TRBJ2-7; D is ambiguous. Trimming left V 5 bases short and J 7 bases short, with 12 bases between. This CDR3 comprises 12 residues. Germline V CDR1 and CDR2: SEHNR, FQNEAQ (reference sequence).

This clonotype appeared a few times. This chain connects TRBV4-3 to TRBJ2-5, with D perhaps assigned TRBD1 or TRBD2 (5 bases each). The germline V gene has CDR1 LGHNA and CDR2 YSLEER. V shed 2 bases and J shed 3 bases, with 19 bases lying between them. CDR3 length equals 17 residues. The CDR3 here is CASSQSVGALAEETQYF. The DNA of the CDR3 is TGCGCCAGCAGCCAATCAGTCGGGGCCCTAGCAGAAGAGACCCAGTACTTC.